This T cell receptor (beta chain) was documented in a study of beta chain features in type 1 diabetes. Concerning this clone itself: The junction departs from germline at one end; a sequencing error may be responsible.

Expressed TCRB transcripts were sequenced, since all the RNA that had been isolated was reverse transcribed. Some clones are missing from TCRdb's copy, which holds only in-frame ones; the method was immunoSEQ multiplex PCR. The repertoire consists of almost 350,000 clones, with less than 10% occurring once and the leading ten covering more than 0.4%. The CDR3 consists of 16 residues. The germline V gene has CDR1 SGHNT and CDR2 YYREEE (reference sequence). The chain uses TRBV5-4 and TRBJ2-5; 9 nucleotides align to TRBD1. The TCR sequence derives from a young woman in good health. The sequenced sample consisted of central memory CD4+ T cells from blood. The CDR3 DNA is TGCGCCAGCAGCCAGGGGACAGGGATGTACCAAGAGACCCAGTACTTC. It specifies CASSQGTGMYQETQYF. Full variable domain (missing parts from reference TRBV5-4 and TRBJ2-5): ETGVTQSPTHLIKTRGQQVTLRCSSQSGHNTVSWYQQALGQGPQFIFQYYREEENGRGNFPPRFSGLQFPNYSSELNVNALELDDSALYLCASSQGTGMYQETQYFGPGTRLLVL.